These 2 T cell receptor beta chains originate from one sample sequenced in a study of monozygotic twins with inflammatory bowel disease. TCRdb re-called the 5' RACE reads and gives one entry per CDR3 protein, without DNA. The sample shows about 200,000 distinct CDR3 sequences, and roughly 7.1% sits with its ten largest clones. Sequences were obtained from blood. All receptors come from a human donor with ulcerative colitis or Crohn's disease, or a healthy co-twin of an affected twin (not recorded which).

This CDR3 is CASSLARGNTEAFF. The rearrangement uses TRBV7-6 and TRBJ1-1. Germline CDR1 reads SGHVS; CDR2 reads FNYEAQ. This CDR3 is built from 14 residues.

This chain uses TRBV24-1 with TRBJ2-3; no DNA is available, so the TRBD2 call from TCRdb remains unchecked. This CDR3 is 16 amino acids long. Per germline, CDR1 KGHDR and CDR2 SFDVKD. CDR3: CATSDSQAHRTDTQYF.